The next 2 T cell receptor beta chains were all read from a single sample in a study of shared clonotypes between healthy human individuals. Sequencing used immunoSEQ multiplex PCR; TCRdb keeps in-frame clones, though not all of them. Among about 2.5 million clones, approximately 90% were seen once, and the ten largest hold approximately 0.39%. Sequenced input: naive CD4+ T cells from PBMCs. Regarding subset: CD45RA+ positively selected. The source is a man aged 18 to 30 in good health. Some clones in this sample may be carry-over from other donors' samples.

CDR3 sequence (DNA): TGTGCCAGCAGCTCGACAGGGGGCGCGGGAAGGACTGAAGCTTTCTTT. Translated, it gives CASSSTGGAGRTEAFF. The chain combines TRBV28 with TRBJ1-1; 10 bases are a match to TRBD1. Germline-derived CDR1 and CDR2 are MDHEN and SYDVKM. The CDR3 contains 16 residues. Unmatched junction bases numbered 12, after V lost 6 bases and J lost 5 bases.

The chain joins TRBV6-6 to TRBJ2-1; TRBD2 matches at 7 bases. The V gene end was trimmed by 2 bases and the J gene end by 10 bases; junction bases not matched to a gene: 8. This CDR3 has 14 amino acids. The germline CDR1 and CDR2 sequences are MNHNY and SVGAGI (reference sequence). CDR3 sequence reads: CASSYKVTAGEQFF. The CDR3 DNA reads TGTGCCAGCAGTTACAAGGTAACAGCGGGGGAGCAGTTCTTC.